The 7 T cell receptor beta chains presented below share a single source sample, sequenced in a study of T cells in Graves' hyperthyroidism and ophthalmopathy. Amplification targeted TCR beta CDR3 regions from RNA transcripts. HTBI primers were the set used in a first-round RT-PCR of the TCR CDR3. TCRdb used MiXCR to reprocess the multiplex PCR reads, holding one entry per CDR3 protein. In the table there are 480,000 or so distinct CDR3 sequences, approximately 49% of which are singletons. Input material: peripheral blood or thyroid tissue (not recorded which). The receptors come from an adult woman with Graves' disease, either hyperthyroidism or ophthalmopathy (not recorded which).

This clonotype was found many times. The V gene is TRBV13, the J gene TRBJ2-5, with D tentatively TRBD2 (6 bases). The CDR3 spans 14 residues. V shed 1 base and J shed 5 bases, with 11 bases lying between them. From germline, CDR1 is PRHDT and CDR2 FYEKMQ (reference sequence). CDR3 bases: TGTGCCAGCAGCTTAGATCCTAGCGTGGAGACCCAGTACTTC. Translating gives CASSLDPSVETQYF. The variable domain in full, with the rest retrieved from reference TRBV13 and TRBJ2-5, is AAGVIQSPRHLIKEKRETATLKCYPIPRHDTVYWYQQGPGQDPQFLISFYEKMQSDKGSIPDRFSAQQFSDYHSELNMSSLELGDSALYFCASSLDPSVETQYFGPGTRLLVL.

Many counts were recorded for this clonotype. V and J are TRBV10-3 and TRBJ2-7; 9 positions agree with TRBD2. The CDR3 has 16 residues. Germline values: CDR1 ENHRY, CDR2 SYGVKD. The V segment lost 0 bases and the J segment 5 bases; nucleotides outside the gene matches: 8. CDR3 nucleotide sequence: TGTGCCATCAGTGAGTCGGGGACTAGCATGTCCAACGAGCAGTACTTC. Protein product: CAISESGTSMSNEQYF.

This clonotype was observed at least ten times. The chain is built from TRBV7-2 and TRBJ1-1; D is unclear. V dropped 1 base and J dropped 7 bases, with 7 bases sitting between them. Germline CDR1 SGHTA, CDR2 FQGNSA. The CDR3 runs to 12 residues. For the CDR3, the DNA is TGTGCCAGCAGCTTAGTACGGGATGAAGCTTTCTTT. This gives the protein CASSLVRDEAFF. Filled out from reference TRBV7-2 and TRBJ1-1, the complete variable domain reads GAGVSQSPSNKVTEKGKDVELRCDPISGHTALYWYRQSLGQGLEFLIYFQGNSAPDKSGLPSDRFSAERTGGSVSTLTIQRTQQEDSAVYLCASSLVRDEAFFGQGTRLTVV.

This clonotype was seen repeatedly, ten times or more. The V gene is TRBV20-1, the J gene TRBJ1-5; the match to TRBD1 covers 10 bases. The germline CDR1 and CDR2 sequences are DFQATT and SNEGSKA (reference sequence). The CDR3 runs 15 residues. V shed 5 bases, J shed 2 bases, and the junction held 6 bases outside the gene matches. The CDR3 reads CSASSGTGGNQPQHF. The CDR3 DNA sequence: TGCAGTGCTTCTTCCGGGACAGGGGGCAATCAGCCCCAGCATTTT.

This clonotype was detected ten times or more. The chain employs TRBV11-2 and TRBJ1-5; D uncertain. CDR3 length: 13 residues. V was shortened by 3 bases and J by 5 bases, with 8 bases between the two germline ends. CDR1 SGHAT and CDR2 FQNNGV come from the germline V gene. CDR3 DNA: TGTGCCAGCAGCTTTTCCACCGATCAGCCCCAGCATTTT. Protein: CASSFSTDQPQHF.

The chain joins TRBV6-5 to TRBJ2-7; 7 bases agree with TRBD1. The CDR3 runs to 13 residues. Per the germline V gene, CDR1 is MNHEY and CDR2 is SVGAGI. Losses at the gene ends were 7 bases for V and 5 bases for J; bases not matched to a gene: 8. Here the CDR3 reads CASKAGGVDEQYF. The CDR3 DNA follows: TGTGCCAGCAAGGCAGGGGGTGTGGACGAGCAGTACTTC.

This clonotype was seen at least ten times. The chain is built from TRBV10-2 and TRBJ1-6, with no clear D. Germline-derived CDR1 and CDR2 are WSHSY and SAAADI. CDR3 length: 17 residues. Trimming pared 1 base from V and 5 bases from J, leaving 15 bases between. The CDR3 sequence is CASSEWGTAKDNSPLHF. As DNA, the CDR3 is TGCGCCAGCAGTGAGTGGGGAACTGCAAAGGATAATTCACCCCTCCACTTT.